This T cell receptor beta chain appears in the sequencing data of a study of cytomegalovirus exposure and HLA in healthy donors. Notes on the study in general: Most sequenced TCRs were rare (though some public TCRs occurred in many donors). Reports credit the classifier with highly specific, highly sensitive diagnosis of cytomegalovirus status.

As concerns this clone: Its antigen is currently unknown.

The protocol was immunoSEQ multiplex PCR, while the TCRdb copy is restricted to in-frame clones and leaves out a portion. The sample records 200,000 to 250,000 clones, around nine tenths being singletons. CDR1 is SGHVS and CDR2 is FQNEAQ in the germline V gene. Trimming pared 1 base from V and 4 bases from J, leaving 4 bases between. CDR3 length: 12 amino acids. Sequences were obtained from PBMCs. The chain links TRBV7-8 to TRBJ2-5, with D unclear. The sequence derives from a woman aged 18-29 years in good health and CMV-seropositive. CDR3 sequence reads: CASSLGAETQYF. In DNA, the CDR3 is TGTGCCAGCAGCTTAGGCGCAGAGACCCAGTACTTC.